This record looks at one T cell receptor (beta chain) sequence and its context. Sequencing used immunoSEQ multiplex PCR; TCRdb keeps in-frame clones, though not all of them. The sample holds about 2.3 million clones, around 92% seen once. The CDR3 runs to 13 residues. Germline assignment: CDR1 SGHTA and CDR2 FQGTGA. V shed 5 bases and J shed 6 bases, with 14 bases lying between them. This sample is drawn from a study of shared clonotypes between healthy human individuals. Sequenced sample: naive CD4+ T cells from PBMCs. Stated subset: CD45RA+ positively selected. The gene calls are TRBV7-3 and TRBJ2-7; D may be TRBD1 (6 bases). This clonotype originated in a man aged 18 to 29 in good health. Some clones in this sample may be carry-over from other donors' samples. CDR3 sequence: CASSRQQGSEQYF. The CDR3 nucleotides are TGTGCCAGCAGCCGGCAACAGGGCAGCGAGCAGTACTTC.